The 18 T cell receptor beta chains below all came from one sample that was sequenced in a study of shared clonotypes between healthy human individuals. Clones were read by immunoSEQ multiplex PCR, and TCRdb kept only the in-frame ones, dropping some. The sample has about 340,000 clones; over 70% are singletons. The sample was memory CD4+ T cells sorted from blood. As to subset: CD45RA-negative fraction. The receptors come from a man aged 25 to 45 in good health.

The chain carries TRBV7-8 and TRBJ1-1; TRBD1 might be the D (6 bases). Germline CDR1 is SGHVS and CDR2 is FQNEAQ. The germline V and J ends were trimmed by 5 bases and 3 bases, with 13 bases remaining between them. The CDR3 is 14 residues long. CDR3 in amino acids: CASSKQGLDTEAFF. CDR3 sequence (DNA): TGTGCCAGCAGCAAACAGGGATTGGACACTGAAGCTTTCTTT.

V and J are TRBV5-4 and TRBJ2-3; D may be TRBD1 (5 bases). V dropped 3 bases and J dropped 4 bases, with 9 bases sitting between them. CDR3 length: 13 amino acids. The germline V gene encodes CDR1 SGHNT and CDR2 YYREEE (reference sequence). CDR3 residues: CASSSLTADTQYF. The CDR3 DNA sequence: TGTGCCAGCAGCTCCTTGACAGCAGATACGCAGTATTTT.

This clone was counted only a few times. The chain recombines TRBV7-9 with TRBJ2-7, with 10 bases identical to TRBD1. Looked up from germline, CDR1 is SEHNR and CDR2 is FQNEAQ (reference sequence). With V trimmed by 5 bases and J by 7 bases, 11 bases remained unmatched. The length of the CDR3 is 15 residues. The DNA for the CDR3 is TGTGCCAGCAGCGGTCCGGGACAGGGGTATTGGGAGCAGTACTTC. The encoded protein is CASSGPGQGYWEQYF.

The chain has TRBV2 and TRBJ1-2; D remains ambiguous. CDR1 and CDR2 (germline): SNHLY, FYNNEI. CDR3 length: 13 residues. Trimming took 8 bases from V and 2 from J, leaving 12 bases between them. DNA of the CDR3: TGTGCCAGCGGAGCAGGCAACAACTATGGCTACACCTTC. Amino acids: CASGAGNNYGYTF. Drawing the rest from reference TRBV2 and TRBJ1-2, the complete variable domain is EPEVTQTPSHQVTQMGQEVILRCVPISNHLYFYWYRQILGQKVEFLVSFYNNEISEKSEIFDDQFSVERPDGSNFTLKIRSTKLEDSAMYFCASGAGNNYGYTFGSGTRLTVV.

This clone showed up just a few times. The V gene is TRBV19, the J gene TRBJ1-2; maybe TRBD1 (5 bases). V lost 6 bases and J 4 bases, leaving 21 bases between the germline ends. There are 16 residues in the CDR3. Per germline, CDR1 LNHDA and CDR2 SQIVND (reference sequence). This CDR3 is CASSRERGLASYGYTF. CDR3 in DNA: TGTGCCAGTAGCCGCGAGAGGGGACTCGCTAGCTATGGCTACACCTTC.

V usage is TRBV10-3 and J usage is TRBJ2-3; 9 bases line up with TRBD2. Germline-derived CDR1 and CDR2 are ENHRY and SYGVKD. Trimming cost V 3 bases and J 8 bases; bases outside gene matches: 9. The CDR3 spans 15 residues. The CDR3, as DNA: TGTGCCATCAGTGACGAGCGGGAGGTATCGGGTACGCAGTATTTT. Protein product: CAISDEREVSGTQYF.

The chain is built from TRBV6-1 and TRBJ2-2; possibly TRBD1 or TRBD2 for D (5 bases each). Germline V gene sequence: CDR1 MNHNS, CDR2 SASEGT. V dropped 2 bases and J dropped 4 bases, with 17 bases sitting between them. This CDR3 has 17 residues. The CDR3 is CASSERGRGVGTGELFF. In DNA form, the CDR3 reads TGTGCCAGCAGTGAACGGGGCCGAGGGGTCGGCACCGGGGAGCTGTTTTTT.

This clone was observed a handful of times. This same CDR3 is encoded by further DNA sequences in the sample. The chain links TRBV5-1 to TRBJ2-2; D is ambiguous. This CDR3 has 15 amino acids. Trimming removed 1 base at V and 2 bases at J, with 9 bases between. The V gene's germline CDR1 is SGHRS and CDR2 YFSETQ. CDR3 region: CASSLTGTNTGELFF. CDR3 nucleotides: TGCGCCAGCAGCTTGACGGGTACCAACACCGGGGAGCTGTTTTTT.

The chain joins TRBV25-1 to TRBJ2-1, with 7 bases lining up with TRBD1. V lost 6 bases to trimming and J lost 4 bases; unmatched junction nucleotides: 12. The germline CDR1 and CDR2 sequences are MGHDK and SYGVNS. The CDR3 spans 16 residues. Written as DNA, the CDR3 is TGTGCCAGCAGCCATTTTACAGGGGAAAAGTACAATGAGCAGTTCTTC. Translated: CASSHFTGEKYNEQFF. The full variable domain, rest sourced from reference TRBV25-1 and TRBJ2-1, is EADIYQTPRYLVIGTGKKITLECSQTMGHDKMYWYQQDPGMELHLIHYSYGVNSTEKGDLSSESTVSRIRTEHFPLTLESARPSHTSQYLCASSHFTGEKYNEQFFGPGTRLTVL.

This clone has at least ten counts. The chain recombines TRBV19 with TRBJ2-4, with TRBD1 matching 10 bases. The V and J ends lost 4 bases and 2 bases, in that order; junction bases with no gene match: 2. CDR1 is LNHDA, CDR2 SQIVND, per germline (reference sequence). This CDR3 is 15 amino acids long. In DNA, the CDR3 is TGTGCCAGTAGTAATGACAGGGGGCCCAAAAACATTCAGTACTTC. This sequence encodes CASSNDRGPKNIQYF. Full variable domain (rest looked up from reference TRBV19 and TRBJ2-4): DGGITQSPKYLFRKEGQNVTLSCEQNLNHDAMYWYRQDPGQGLRLIYYSQIVNDFQKGDIAEGYSVSREKKESFPLTVTSAQKNPTAFYLCASSNDRGPKNIQYFGAGTRLSVL.

CDR3 region: CASSPGQGWSDTGELFF. The DNA of the CDR3 is TGTGCCAGCTCACCCGGACAGGGGTGGTCGGACACCGGGGAGCTGTTTTTT. V and J are TRBV18 and TRBJ2-2, with 9 nucleotides matching TRBD1. Germline loops: CDR1 KGHSH, CDR2 LQKENI. The CDR3 extends over 17 amino acids. Trimming took 3 bases from V and 3 from J; bases not matched to a gene: 8.

The chain has TRBV5-1 and TRBJ2-1; D ambiguous. The CDR3 consists of 16 residues. From germline, CDR1 is SGHRS and CDR2 YFSETQ. Trimming took off 0 bases at V and 7 bases at J, with 17 bases between the two ends. CDR3 nucleotide sequence: TGCGCCAGCAGCTTGGTGCCGGGTCGAAGGGCGAATGAGCAGTTCTTC. It translates to CASSLVPGRRANEQFF.

The V and J genes are TRBV5-6 and TRBJ2-7; 7 bases agree with TRBD2. The trim removed 0 bases at V and 6 bases at J, leaving 3 bases unmatched. CDR1 SGHDT and CDR2 YYEEEE come from the germline V gene. CDR3 size: 13 residues. CDR3 amino acids: CASSLGREGEQYF. The CDR3, as DNA: TGTGCCAGCAGCTTGGGTAGGGAGGGCGAGCAGTACTTC.

This chain uses TRBV10-3 with TRBJ1-6; 11 bases align to TRBD1. The CDR3 consists of 14 residues. Trimming cost V 7 bases and J 9 bases; bases outside gene matches: 5. Germline CDR1 reads ENHRY; CDR2 reads SYGVKD. CDR3 region: CAITSDRGPSPLHF. The DNA of the CDR3 is TGTGCCATCACGTCGGACAGGGGGCCTTCACCCCTCCACTTT.

The gene calls are TRBV2 and TRBJ1-6; unclear D gene. Trimming cost V 1 base and J 0 bases, with 13 bases left between them. Germline lookup yields CDR1 SNHLY and CDR2 FYNNEI. This CDR3 has 18 residues. The CDR3 bases are TGTGCCAGCAGTGAAGACGGTTCGCGGAGCTCCTATAATTCACCCCTCCACTTT. Protein: CASSEDGSRSSYNSPLHF.

This clone was found a few times. The genes are TRBV7-2 and TRBJ2-1; D is unresolved. This CDR3 has 15 amino acids. In germline, CDR1 is SGHTA, CDR2 FQGNSA. V was clipped by 4 bases and J by 3 bases, with 13 bases between them. The CDR3 loop reads CASSSSPRSYNEQFF. CDR3 nucleotide sequence: TGTGCCAGCAGCTCTTCACCCAGGAGCTACAATGAGCAGTTCTTC. The full variable domain, in which reference TRBV7-2 and TRBJ2-1 provide the parts outside the CDR3, is GAGVSQSPSNKVTEKGKDVELRCDPISGHTALYWYRQSLGQGLEFLIYFQGNSAPDKSGLPSDRFSAERTGGSVSTLTIQRTQQEDSAVYLCASSSSPRSYNEQFFGPGTRLTVL.

On this clone: A far larger clone is one nucleotide away, so this likely arose from a read error. The chain links TRBV7-2 to TRBJ2-2; D is unclear. The CDR3 is made up of 13 amino acids. The V gene's germline CDR1 is SGHTA and CDR2 FQGNSA. Deletions cut 1 base from V and 6 bases from J, with 6 bases between. The DNA for the CDR3 is TGTGCCAGCAGCTTAGATTTCGCCGGGGAGCTGTTTTTT. Translation: CASSLDFAGELFF.

The chain recombines TRBV5-5 with TRBJ1-2; no reliable D call. V dropped 1 base and J dropped 4 bases, with 20 bases sitting between them. There are 17 residues in the CDR3. The germline V gene has CDR1 SGHKS and CDR2 YYEKEE (reference sequence). The CDR3 is CASSLLLGPLTLYGYTF. CDR3 bases: TGTGCCAGCAGCTTGTTACTGGGTCCACTTACCCTCTATGGCTACACCTTC.